Listed here are 4 T cell receptor beta chains from one sample, sequenced in a study of blood T cell repertoires in COVID-19. Data came from immunoSEQ multiplex PCR; TCRdb stores just in-frame clones and leaves some out. Of 250,000 to 400,000 clones listed, about 90% were seen once; the top ten hold under 3%. The specimen sequenced was peripheral blood. These receptors were obtained from a woman aged 25 to 39 with COVID-19, enrolled during active disease.

The chain links TRBV27 to TRBJ1-1; D gene ambiguous. CDR1 and CDR2 from the germline V gene are MNHEY and SMNVEV (reference sequence). The germline V and J ends were trimmed by 6 bases and 1 base, with 18 bases remaining between them. The CDR3 totals 16 residues. For the CDR3, the DNA is TGTGCCAGCAGCCAACCAACTGGACTTCCGAACACTGAAGCTTTCTTT. It specifies CASSQPTGLPNTEAFF.

The V and J genes are TRBV10-1 and TRBJ1-5, with D possibly being TRBD1 (5 bases). Germline CDR1 and CDR2: WNHNN and SYGVQD (reference sequence). The CDR3 sequence is 15 residues long. Trimming took 2 bases from V and 2 from J, leaving 10 bases between them. The CDR3 loop is CASSENQGGNQPQHF. In DNA, the CDR3 is TGCGCCAGCAGTGAGAATCAGGGTGGCAATCAGCCCCAGCATTTT.

The chain carries TRBV6-5 and TRBJ2-1, with D possibly TRBD1 on 7 matching bases. The germline V and J ends were trimmed by 6 bases and 9 bases, with 15 bases remaining between them. Germline values: CDR1 MNHEY, CDR2 SVGAGI. The CDR3 contains 13 residues. CDR3 nucleotide sequence: TGTGCCAGCAGCAACAACAGGGGAGGTGAGCAGTTCTTC. Protein: CASSNNRGGEQFF.

J is TRBJ1-5 and V is TRBV7-2; D is possibly TRBD1 (5 bases). With 4 bases removed from V and 5 bases from J, the gap between germline ends came to 9 bases. The CDR3 loop spans 13 amino acids. Germline assignment: CDR1 SGHTA and CDR2 FQGNSA. The CDR3 loop is CASSYQGDQPQHF. CDR3 DNA: TGTGCCAGCAGCTATCAAGGGGATCAGCCCCAGCATTTT.